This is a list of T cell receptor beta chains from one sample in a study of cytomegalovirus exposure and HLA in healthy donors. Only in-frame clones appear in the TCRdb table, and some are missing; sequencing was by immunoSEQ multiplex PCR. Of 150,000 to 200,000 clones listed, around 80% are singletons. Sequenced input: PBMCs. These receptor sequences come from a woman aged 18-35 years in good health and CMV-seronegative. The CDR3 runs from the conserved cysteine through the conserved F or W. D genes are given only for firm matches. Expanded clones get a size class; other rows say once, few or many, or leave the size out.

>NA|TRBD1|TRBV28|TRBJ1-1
CASSAPWTGGREAFF
TGTGCCAGCAGTGCACCGTGGACAGGGGGACGGGAAGCTTTCTTT
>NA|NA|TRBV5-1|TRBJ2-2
CASSLSFGDTGELFF
TGCGCCAGCAGCTTGTCTTTCGGGGACACCGGGGAGCTGTTTTTT
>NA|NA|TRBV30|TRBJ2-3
CAWSLSADTQYF
TGTGCCTGGAGTCTCTCGGCAGATACGCAGTATTTT
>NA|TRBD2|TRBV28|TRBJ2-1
CASSRGGTSGRGNEQFF
TGTGCCAGCAGCCGGGGGGGGACTAGCGGGAGAGGAAATGAGCAGTTCTTC
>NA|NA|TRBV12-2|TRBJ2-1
CASRSDLASSYNEQFF
TGTGCAAGTCGTTCGGATCTAGCGAGCTCCTACAATGAGCAGTTCTTC
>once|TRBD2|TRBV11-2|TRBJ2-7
CASSLEAGGSYEQYF
TGTGCCAGCAGCTTGGAAGCGGGAGGGTCCTACGAGCAGTACTTC
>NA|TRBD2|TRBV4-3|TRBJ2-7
CASSQREGGPDEQYF
TGCGCCAGCAGCCAAAGGGAGGGAGGGCCTGACGAGCAGTACTTC
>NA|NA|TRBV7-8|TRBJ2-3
CASSPPGADTQYF
TGTGCCAGCAGCCCTCCGGGGGCAGATACGCAGTATTTT
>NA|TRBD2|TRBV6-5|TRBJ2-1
CASSYAGGPYNEQFF
TGTGCCAGCAGTTACGCGGGAGGGCCCTACAATGAGCAGTTCTTC
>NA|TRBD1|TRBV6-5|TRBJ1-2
CASSYSINRGNYGYTF
TGTGCCAGCAGTTACTCCATTAACAGGGGGAACTATGGCTACACCTTC
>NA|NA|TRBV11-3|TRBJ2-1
CASSAYRESGNEQFF
TGTGCCAGCAGCGCTTACAGGGAATCTGGCAATGAGCAGTTCTTC
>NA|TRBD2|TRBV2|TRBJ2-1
CASRHPAGFSGRVYNEQFF
TGTGCCAGCAGGCACCCCGCAGGTTTTAGCGGGAGGGTCTACAATGAGCAGTTCTTC
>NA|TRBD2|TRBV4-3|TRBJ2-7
CASSATRIAGGLGEQYF
TGCGCCAGCAGCGCCACCCGGATAGCGGGAGGGCTTGGCGAGCAGTACTTC
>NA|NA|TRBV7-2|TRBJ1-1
CASSLQQFQNTEAFF
TGTGCCAGCAGCCTCCAACAGTTTCAGAACACTGAAGCTTTCTTT
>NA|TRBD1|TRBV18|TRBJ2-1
CASSPLGQGKLYNEQFF
TGTGCCAGCTCACCCCTCGGACAGGGTAAACTGTACAATGAGCAGTTCTTC
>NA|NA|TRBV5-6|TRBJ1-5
CASSSYSSNQPQHF
TGTGCCAGCAGCTCCTACAGTAGCAATCAGCCCCAGCATTTT
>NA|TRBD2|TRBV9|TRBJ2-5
CASSAGTSEVKETQYF
TGTGCCAGCAGCGCTGGGACTAGCGAGGTGAAGGAGACCCAGTACTTC
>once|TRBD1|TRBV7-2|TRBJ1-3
CASSLKTGGAGNTIYF
TGTGCCAGCAGCCTAAAAACAGGGGGCGCTGGAAACACCATATATTTT